A single sample gave rise to the 15 T cell receptor beta chains below, sequenced in a study of T cell changes during pregnancy in multiple sclerosis. TCRdb's copy holds only in-frame clones and misses some; the assay was immunoSEQ multiplex PCR. There are roughly 36,000 clones in the sample; around 92% occur only once, and 6.1% lies in the top ten. The specimen comprised CD8+ T cells from peripheral blood mononuclear cells, sampled in the second trimester of pregnancy. The receptors shown here come from a female donor with multiple sclerosis, enrolled in a pregnancy study.

A single count supports this clone. This chain connects TRBV27 to TRBJ2-3; possible D gene TRBD2, 6 bases. Germline CDR1 and CDR2: MNHEY and SMNVEV (reference sequence). The CDR3 is made up of 12 amino acids. V gave up 8 bases and J gave up 4 bases, with 10 bases separating them. CDR3 DNA: TGTGCCAGCGGGCGGAGGGCAGATACGCAGTATTTT. It encodes CASGRRADTQYF.

The V call is TRBV21-1, the J call TRBJ2-7; TRBD1 is the table's D call and was not checked against the DNA. TRBV21-1 counts as a pseudogene. The CDR3 totals 16 residues. The CDR3 nucleotides read TGTGCCAGCAGCACGTTAGGGGGACAGGGAGGGTACGAGCAGTACTTC. Its protein is CASSTLGGQGGYEQYF.

The chain employs TRBV27 and TRBJ1-5, with 8 bases identical to TRBD1. The germline V gene encodes CDR1 MNHEY and CDR2 SMNVEV (reference sequence). The CDR3 is 15 amino acids. V was clipped by 5 bases and J by 3 bases; unmatched bases: 6. CDR3 sequence reads: CASSDGQGFNQPQHF. For the CDR3, the DNA is TGTGCCAGCAGTGACGGACAGGGCTTCAATCAGCCCCAGCATTTT.

The chain joins TRBV7-2 to TRBJ2-7, with 11 nucleotides matching TRBD1. In germline, CDR1 is SGHTA, CDR2 FQGNSA. The CDR3 consists of 18 residues. Trimming cost V 5 bases and J 1 base; bases outside gene matches: 13. In DNA form, the CDR3 reads TGTGCCAGCAGCGGACACGGCGGGACAGGGGGTCTTTCCTACGAGCAGTACTTC. Translating gives CASSGHGGTGGLSYEQYF.

In this sample, this clone turned up a few times. The rearrangement uses TRBV12-5 and TRBJ2-7, with 11 nucleotides matching TRBD2. Trimming at V came to 3 bases and at J to 4 bases, leaving 8 bases not matched to a gene. Germline V gene sequence: CDR1 LGHNT, CDR2 FRNRAP. This CDR3 spans 16 amino acids. The CDR3 region is CASGFDTGTSGYEQYF. In DNA form, the CDR3 reads TGTGCTAGTGGTTTTGATACCGGGACTAGCGGTTACGAGCAGTACTTC. Looking up the rest from reference TRBV12-5 and TRBJ2-7 gives the full variable domain: DARVTQTPRHKVTEMGQEVTMRCQPILGHNTVFWYRQTMMQGLELLAYFRNRAPLDDSGMPKDRFSAEMPDATLATLKIQPSEPRDSAVYFCASGFDTGTSGYEQYFGPGTRLTVT.

In this sample, this clone turned up once. The chain joins TRBV29-1 to TRBJ1-1; D call uncertain. In germline, CDR1 is SQVTM, CDR2 ANQGSEA. The CDR3 sequence is 14 residues long. Deletions cut 6 bases from V and 5 bases from J, with 19 bases between. DNA of the CDR3: TGCAGCGTCCCCGGAGGGCCCCTGGGGACTGAAGCTTTCTTT. It yields the protein CSVPGGPLGTEAFF.

This clone was seen a single time. CDR3 sequence reads: CASCAGGNLVKQYF. CDR3 nucleotide sequence: TGTGCCAGCTGCGCGGGAGGGAACCTAGTCAAGCAGTACTTC. This chain connects TRBV2 to TRBJ2-7, with 9 bases matching TRBD2. CDR3 length: 14 amino acids. V shed 8 bases and J 8 bases; nucleotides not matched to a gene: 13. The germline V gene encodes CDR1 SNHLY and CDR2 FYNNEI.

The count of this clone is one. The chain employs TRBV19 and TRBJ2-1, with D unclear. The germline V gene encodes CDR1 LNHDA and CDR2 SQIVND (reference sequence). The CDR3 consists of 14 residues. Trimming pared 0 bases from V and 2 bases from J, leaving 5 bases between. CDR3 in amino acids: CASSIEGTYNEQFF. The CDR3 region has the DNA TGTGCCAGTAGTATAGAGGGCACCTACAATGAGCAGTTCTTC.

The V and J genes are TRBV11-2 and TRBJ2-1, with a possible D match to TRBD2 (6 bases). Germline V gives CDR1 SGHAT, CDR2 FQNNGV. There are 16 residues in the CDR3. V dropped 4 bases and J dropped 4 bases, with 17 bases sitting between them. This chain's CDR3 is CASSSTPAGKYNEQFF. CDR3 DNA: TGTGCCAGCAGCTCCACCCCAGCGGGCAAATACAATGAGCAGTTCTTC.

This chain connects TRBV20-1 to TRBJ1-3; D gene unclear. CDR1 DFQATT and CDR2 SNEGSKA come from the germline V gene (reference sequence). CDR3 size: 11 residues. The CDR3 bases are TGCTCGGGTGGCTCTGGAAACACCATATATTTT. This sequence encodes CSGGSGNTIYF.

This sequence joins TRBV6-6 and TRBJ2-5; possible D gene TRBD2, 7 bases. This CDR3 spans 14 amino acids. Trimming left V 10 bases short and J 5 bases short, with 20 bases between. The germline CDR1 and CDR2 sequences are MNHNY and SVGAGI (reference sequence). The chain's CDR3 is CATLREARGETQYF. CDR3 DNA sequence: TGTGCCACCCTCCGGGAGGCAAGGGGGGAGACCCAGTACTTC.

The rearrangement uses TRBV10-2 and TRBJ1-1; the match to TRBD1 covers 10 bases. Germline V gene lookup returns CDR1 WSHSY and CDR2 SAAADI. J lost 4 bases, V lost 7 bases, and 9 bases had no gene match. The CDR3 is made up of 15 amino acids. CDR3 in DNA: TGCGCCAGCAAGGGAGACAGGGGGCCCGGCACTGAAGCTTTCTTT. This translates into CASKGDRGPGTEAFF.

The chain carries TRBV4-1 and TRBJ2-3, with D possibly matching TRBD1 (6 bases). The CDR3 spans 14 residues. V shed 1 base and J shed 4 bases, with 9 bases lying between them. Looked up from germline, CDR1 is MGHRA and CDR2 is YSYEKL. CDR3 coding DNA: TGCGCCAGCAGCCAAGGACAGGACGCAGATACGCAGTATTTT. Translation gives CASSQGQDADTQYF.

The rearrangement joins TRBV9 to TRBJ2-7; the D gene is possibly TRBD1 (5 bases). From germline, CDR1 is SGDLS and CDR2 YYNGEE. Trimming cost V 3 bases and J 0 bases, with 10 bases left between them. This CDR3 is built from 14 residues. CDR3 residues: CASSGRESSYEQYF. Here the CDR3 DNA reads TGTGCCAGCAGCGGCAGGGAAAGCTCCTACGAGCAGTACTTC.

V and J are TRBV6-4 and TRBJ2-1; 7 nucleotides line up with TRBD2. J lost 3 bases, V lost 3 bases, and 8 bases had no gene match. The CDR3 contains 16 residues. Germline CDR1 is MRHNA and CDR2 is SNTAGT. CDR3 residues: CASSDYSGDGYNEQFF. The CDR3 region has the DNA TGTGCCAGCAGTGATTACAGCGGGGACGGCTACAATGAGCAGTTCTTC.